This T cell receptor beta chain is from a study of blood T cell repertoires in COVID-19. Whole-study context: Sites in the United States, Italy and Spain provided acute and convalescent COVID-19 samples.

Looked up from germline, CDR1 is LGHNA and CDR2 is YNFKEQ. This CDR3 region has 17 residues. The V end lost 4 bases, the J end lost 4 bases, and 19 bases lay between the germline ends. In the original processing: Amplification with reference gene primers provided the estimates of nucleated cell counts. Assay: immunoSEQ multiplex PCR; the TCRdb copy retains only in-frame clones and omits some. V and J calls and clone size follow that table, whereas D and trimming were derived from the DNA. This sample has some 700,000 clones; 90% occur once, and the top ten carry roughly 0.25%. This receptor was obtained from a woman aged 18-29 years with acute or convalescent COVID-19. The J gene is TRBJ1-4, the V gene TRBV4-2, with D possibly matching TRBD1 (6 bases). The sample taken for sequencing was peripheral blood. The DNA for the CDR3 is TGTGCCAGCAGCCCCTCAGAGCGAGGGGGGGGTAATGAAAAACTGTTTTTT. This translates into CASSPSERGGGNEKLFF.